This paragraph reports one TCR beta chain. What this receptor recognizes is not known. The input lacks base qualities; no much larger clone sits a single base away. These data come from a study of T cell responses to AZD1222 COVID-19 vaccine (dated by TCRdb to the early 2020s). The study in broad terms: AZD1222 recipients whose second dose came at about 4 weeks and those whose second dose came at about 12 weeks were combined into one group, since spike-specific TCR depth and breadth did not differ between the two schedules. Trial participants were enrolled by age into subgroups of 18-55, 56-69 and 70-plus years, and roughly 150, 30 and 60 TCR-sequenced participants, respectively, were included in these subgroups. A total of approximately 250 trial participants underwent TCR sequencing, of whom nearly 210 had received two doses of AZD1222 and roughly 26 had received two doses of the MenACWY control vaccine.

From cysteine to phenylalanine, the CDR3 is 13 amino acids long. Of the read, only the CDR3 DNA is kept; its 39 bases are in frame from base 1. The sample's time point label is to be understood as: baseline before first vaccination. The vaccinee samples were drawn from two UK trials, COV001 and COV002, one of which was a single-blind randomized controlled phase 2/3 trial testing AZD1222 (ChAdOx1 nCoV-19) in healthy adults. For TCRbeta chain sequencing, PBMC samples were collected from trial participants at day 0 and at day 28 after the second dose. The CDR3 regions of human TCRbeta chains were analyzed by immunosequencing. The authors' analysis ran thus. Repertoire TCRs were matched against a reference library of SARS-CoV-2-specific TCRs generated with the MIRA antigen-specificity platform. Breadth was defined as the fraction of unique TCRs that were SARS-CoV-2-associated. Depth was defined as the fraction of total T cells that were SARS-CoV-2-associated. Using the MIRA data, each spike-specific TCR was assigned both to the spike region to which the TCR was reactive and to a CD4 or CD8 class. Log10-transformed breadth and depth values were compared by one-way ANOVA with Sidak's multiple comparisons tests. TCRdb carries this immuneACCESS record with in-frame sequences only. Its versions omit some clonotypes, under half of them owing to an unresolved V gene in the studies checked, with the rest unexplained. V, J and clone size were drawn from that table, and D and trimming were deduced from the DNA. This sample has tens of thousands of clones in its table, and 84% of those were observed once. 20% of the sample belongs to the ten largest clones.

What the study reported, not specific to this receptor: Because no day 14 peak-response samples were available, the repertoires could be characterized only after the peak T cell response. Conclusions about previously exposed vaccinees are limited because only six or seven AZD1222 recipients were SARS-CoV-2 seropositive at baseline. Epitopes outside the regions mutated in the B.1.351 and B.1.1.7 variants were reportedly recognized by nearly half of the unique spike-specific TCRs. After two AZD1222 doses, both the breadth and the depth of spike-specific TCRs were significantly higher than at day 0 and than in MenACWY recipients. Participants were mostly white British, with more females than males. The authors suggested clonal diversity may have been underestimated. CD4 TCRs associated with the vaccine covered the entire spike protein, and the dominant responses were in regions 160-218 and 743-854. The 56-69-year group was small, and its depth increase did not reach significance, likely because of low power.

The receptor was isolated from an adult in good health. The chain is encoded by TRBV21-1 joined to TRBJ1-5; TRBD1, the table's D call, was not compared with the DNA. TRBV21-1 counts as a pseudogene. Material: peripheral blood, obtained on day 0 of AZD1222 vaccination. The base sequence is TGTGCCAACCCTAGACAGGCATATCAGCCCCAGCATTTT. It specifies CANPRQAYQPQHF.